This T cell receptor (beta chain) appears in the sequencing data of a study of cytomegalovirus exposure and HLA in healthy donors. Comment on this clone: The same CDR3 can be traced to other DNA sequences in this sample.

With 60 Vbeta and 13 Jbeta primers, the PCR was carried out. The protocol was immunoSEQ multiplex PCR, while the TCRdb copy is restricted to in-frame clones and leaves out a portion. The data contain approximately 130,000 clones, about 82% of them singletons. This clonotype originated in a boy aged 10-17 years in good health and CMV-seronegative. Sequencing used PBMCs.

In DNA form, the CDR3 reads TGTGCCAGCAGCTTAGGGGGGGACACTGAAGCTTTCTTT. Amino acids: CASSLGGDTEAFF. This sequence joins TRBV7-9 and TRBJ1-1, with D possibly TRBD1 on 5 matching bases. V dropped 1 base and J dropped 3 bases, with 6 bases sitting between them. CDR3 size: 13 residues. In germline, CDR1 is SEHNR, CDR2 FQNEAQ (reference sequence).